This TCR beta chain came from a study of response to subunit inactivated influenza vaccine. Study-wide results and limits: Every seasonal influenza vaccination brings in few new T cells, the authors suggested.

With respect to this clonotype: Its specificity is not known.

Trimming cost V 4 bases and J 4 bases, with 11 bases left between them. CDR1 and CDR2 (germline): SGHRS, YFSETQ. The CDR3 contains 14 residues. In TCRdb, the RT-PCR reads were re-called with MiXCR into one record per CDR3 protein. This table holds approximately 500,000 distinct CDR3 sequences, 20% to 25% found once. These same records also appear under a second study, on T cells expressing NK-cell markers. This second study notes: UMIs accompanied the 5'RACE template switching by which TCR beta cDNA was made. The study drew TCR beta repertoires from sorted CD3+CD56+NKG2C+, CD3+CD56+NKG2C- and CD3+CD56-NKG2C+ T cells. The study sequenced eight donors, seven HCMV-seropositive and one seronegative. Dominant NKG2C+ clonotypes in five to seven donors made up about 1.0-7.0% of CD8+ T cells.

The chain recombines TRBV5-1 with TRBJ1-4, with D possibly matching TRBD1 (6 bases). This sequence was found in a man between 50 and 59 years old who received an inactivated influenza vaccine. Specimen: CD4+ T cells sorted from PBMCs, collected about 13 days after vaccination. CDR3 residues: CASSTQGVNEKLFF. The CDR3, as DNA: TGCGCCAGCAGCACACAGGGTGTTAATGAAAAACTGTTTTTT.